This TCR beta chain emerged from a study of blood T cell repertoires in COVID-19. CDR3 length: 15 amino acids. J gave up 5 bases and V 0 bases, and 5 bases lay outside the gene matches. CDR1 and CDR2 (germline): SGHTS, YDEGEE. A single count supports this clone. Libraries were prepared by immunoSEQ multiplex PCR; TCRdb keeps only in-frame clonotypes and omits some of them. The sample lists some 200,000 clones; approximately 82% were seen once. Sequencing was carried out using peripheral blood. The receptor comes from a human donor with acute or convalescent COVID-19. The donor label of this sample is uncertain. The chain is built from TRBV5-8 and TRBJ2-1; 7 positions agree with TRBD1. The CDR3 loop is CASSLAGTANNEQFF. Here the CDR3 DNA reads TGTGCCAGCAGCTTGGCCGGGACAGCTAACAATGAGCAGTTCTTC. The full variable domain, in which reference TRBV5-8 and TRBJ2-1 provide the parts outside the CDR3, is EAGVTQSPTHLIKTRGQQATLRCSPISGHTSVYWYQQALGLGLQFLLWYDEGEERNRGNFPPRFSGRQFPNYSSELNVNALELEDSALYLCASSLAGTANNEQFFGPGTRLTVL.